This passage covers 20 T cell receptor beta chains from one sample sequenced in a study of T cells in Graves' hyperthyroidism and ophthalmopathy. The TCR beta CDR3 regions underwent amplification using RNA transcripts as the source. Using the HTBI primer set, a first-round RT-PCR was run on the TCR CDR3. TCRdb re-called the multiplex PCR reads through MiXCR, storing one row per CDR3 protein. The sample lists a few hundred thousand distinct CDR3 sequences, approximately 22% occurring once. The specimen was blood. These receptors came from a woman between 45 and 65 years old with Graves' hyperthyroidism.

The chain links TRBV12-3 or TRBV12-4 to TRBJ2-1; 9 nucleotides agree with TRBD2. The CDR3 has 16 residues. V was clipped by 3 bases and J by 9 bases; unmatched bases: 12. The CDR3 DNA sequence: TGTGCCAGCAGTTTCCAAGCGGGGGGCTTCGGCGGTGAGCAGTTCTTC. As protein: CASSFQAGGFGGEQFF.

The chain combines TRBV10-2 with TRBJ1-5; D perhaps matches TRBD1 (5 bases). The CDR3 consists of 14 residues. Germline V CDR1 and CDR2: WSHSY, SAAADI. V lost 8 bases to trimming and J lost 4 bases, with 15 bases between them. This CDR3 reads CASGDVAGNQPQHF. The CDR3 coding sequence is TGCGCCAGCGGGGACGTCGCGGGAAATCAGCCCCAGCATTTT.

The chain carries TRBV27 and TRBJ2-3; no definite D call. The CDR3 sequence is 9 residues long. The germline V and J ends were trimmed by 10 bases and 4 bases, with 3 bases remaining between them. Germline CDR1 reads MNHEY; CDR2 reads SMNVEV (reference sequence). CDR3 sequence (DNA): TGTGCCATCTCAGATACGCAGTATTTT. Residues: CAISDTQYF.

DNA of the CDR3: TGTGCCAGTAGAAGCCGGGACACCCTCTATAGCAATCAGCCCCAGCATTTT. Protein sequence: CASRSRDTLYSNQPQHF. The V and J genes are TRBV19 and TRBJ1-5, with D maybe TRBD1 (6 bases). Trimming left V 6 bases short and J 0 bases short, with 18 bases between. The germline CDR1 and CDR2 sequences are LNHDA and SQIVND (reference sequence). The CDR3 is made up of 17 amino acids.

The sample holds many counts of this clonotype. The chain employs TRBV6-2 or TRBV6-3 and TRBJ2-7; TRBD2 aligns across 8 bases. The length of the CDR3 is 11 residues. Germline CDR1 reads MNHEY; CDR2 reads SVGEGT. The CDR3 coding sequence is TGTGCGGCCGGGAGGGCCTACGAGCAGTACTTC. It codes for CAAGRAYEQYF.

V is TRBV12-3 or TRBV12-4 and J is TRBJ1-1, with 10 bases lining up with TRBD1. The CDR3 is 15 residues long. The junction had 7 bases not matched to a gene; V was cut back by 7 bases and J by 2 bases. CDR3: CASTLDRGLNTEAFF. The CDR3 DNA is TGTGCCAGCACCTTAGACAGGGGGCTTAACACTGAAGCTTTCTTT.

This chain links TRBV28 with TRBJ2-2; TRBD2 might be the D (5 bases). Trimming left V 2 bases short and J 4 bases short, with 8 bases between. Germline assignment: CDR1 MDHEN and CDR2 SYDVKM. The CDR3 contains 14 residues. CDR3 residues: CASSLEGPTGELFF. The DNA of the CDR3 is TGTGCCAGCAGTTTAGAGGGTCCCACCGGGGAGCTGTTTTTT.

A note on this clonotype: One base away lies a much larger clone, so this may be a sequencing read error. The rearrangement links TRBV12-3 or TRBV12-4 to TRBJ1-5; no reliable D call. Trimming stripped 5 bases from V and 2 bases from J, with 10 bases between. CDR3 length: 14 amino acids. As DNA, the CDR3 is TGTGCCAGCAGTCCGCAGGACGGCAATCAGCCCCAGCATTTT. This translates into CASSPQDGNQPQHF.

The chain's CDR3 is CASSLVAGGPVYEQYF. DNA for the CDR3: TGTGCCAGCAGCTTAGTAGCGGGAGGGCCGGTATACGAGCAGTACTTC. V gene TRBV7-8 combines with J gene TRBJ2-7; 11 bases map to TRBD2. The germline gives CDR1 SGHVS, CDR2 FQNEAQ. This CDR3 is built from 16 residues. V gave up 1 base and J gave up 4 bases; unmatched junction bases: 6.

In this sample, this clonotype turned up many times. CDR3 coding DNA: TGCGCCAGCAGCTTGGAGGCCATGAACACTGAAGCTTTCTTT. Translating it yields CASSLEAMNTEAFF. The chain uses TRBV5-1 and TRBJ1-1; no clear D. From germline, CDR1 is SGHRS and CDR2 YFSETQ. Trimming cost V 0 bases and J 0 bases, with 6 bases left between them. The CDR3 totals 14 residues.

This clonotype was recorded at least ten times. The rearrangement uses TRBV25-1 and TRBJ2-1, with TRBD1 as a possible D gene (5 bases). The germline gives CDR1 MGHDK, CDR2 SYGVNS. This CDR3 is 16 amino acids long. Trimming removed 4 bases from V and 7 bases from J, with 20 bases in between. The CDR3 nucleotides read TGTGCCAGCAGTGCGCTTGGGGCTAGTGGTCGGAATGAGCAGTTCTTC. This sequence encodes CASSALGASGRNEQFF.

This clonotype was counted a few times. The chain recombines TRBV28 with TRBJ2-4; tentative D call: TRBD2 (7 bases). The CDR3 covers 13 residues. V lost 6 bases and J lost 6, with 12 bases in between. CDR1 and CDR2 (germline): MDHEN, SYDVKM. CDR3 sequence: CASSGGRGNIQYF. CDR3 in DNA: TGTGCCAGCAGCGGGGGGCGCGGAAACATTCAGTACTTC.

This clonotype was observed many times. This chain joins TRBV20-1 and TRBJ1-2; TRBD1 matches at 10 bases. The CDR3 runs to 14 residues. Germline CDR1 DFQATT, CDR2 SNEGSKA (reference sequence). V was clipped by 4 bases and J by 4 bases; unmatched bases: 6. In DNA form, the CDR3 reads TGCAGTGCTAACCGGGACAGGGGCGCCTATGGCTACACCTTC. Amino acid sequence: CSANRDRGAYGYTF.

This clonotype appeared many times. This chain joins TRBV28 and TRBJ2-3; TRBD2 might be the D (5 bases). Per the germline V gene, CDR1 is MDHEN and CDR2 is SYDVKM. V lost 5 bases and J 0 bases, leaving 15 bases between the germline ends. This CDR3 has 16 amino acids. DNA for the CDR3: TGTGCCAGCAGTATGGGCGCGGGTGGTAGCACAGATACGCAGTATTTT. It translates to CASSMGAGGSTDTQYF.

This clonotype turned up a few times. This chain links TRBV28 with TRBJ2-3; 12 bases are shared with TRBD1. CDR1 is MDHEN and CDR2 is SYDVKM in the germline V gene. V was clipped by 1 base and J by 2 bases; unmatched bases: 10. The CDR3 contains 19 residues. The chain's CDR3 is CASSLLGQGALAITDTQYF. DNA for the CDR3: TGTGCCAGCAGTTTATTGGGACAGGGGGCTCTAGCGATCACAGATACGCAGTATTTT.

The sample holds many counts of this clonotype. The V call is TRBV2, the J call TRBJ2-7; D ambiguous. The V gene lost 3 bases and the J gene lost 0 bases, with 9 bases spanning the gap. Germline V CDR1 and CDR2: SNHLY, FYNNEI. This CDR3 is 14 amino acids long. The CDR3 coding sequence is TGTGCCAGCAGTGAGATACACACCTCCTACGAGCAGTACTTC. Translating it yields CASSEIHTSYEQYF.

This clonotype was recorded many times. V usage is TRBV28 and J usage is TRBJ1-5; D not certain. The CDR3 totals 16 residues. Per germline, CDR1 MDHEN and CDR2 SYDVKM. With 2 bases removed from V and 2 bases from J, the gap between germline ends came to 13 bases. CDR3 amino acids: CASSLLALAGNQPQHF. The CDR3 bases are TGTGCCAGCAGTTTACTGGCCCTCGCTGGCAATCAGCCCCAGCATTTT. The whole variable domain, remainder taken from reference TRBV28 and TRBJ1-5, is DVKVTQSSRYLVKRTGEKVFLECVQDMDHENMFWYRQDPGLGLRLIYFSYDVKMKEKGDIPEGYSVSREKKERFSLILESASTNQTSMYLCASSLLALAGNQPQHFGDGTRLSIL.

This rearrangement joins TRBV3-1 to TRBJ2-4; D is uncertain. This CDR3 has 16 amino acids. CDR1 is LGHDT and CDR2 is YNNKEL in the germline V gene (reference sequence). V dropped 0 bases and J dropped 1 base, with 10 bases sitting between them. The CDR3 DNA reads TGTGCCAGCAGCCAAGATGCGTCGAGGGCCAAAAACATTCAGTACTTC. Protein sequence: CASSQDASRAKNIQYF.

This clonotype appeared many times. This rearrangement joins TRBV7-9 to TRBJ2-3; D is perhaps TRBD2 (5 bases). The ends were cut back, 1 base at V and 3 bases at J, with 8 bases in the middle. The CDR3 runs 14 residues. CDR1 is SEHNR and CDR2 is FQNEAQ in the germline V gene (reference sequence). The CDR3 is CASSLDGDTDTQYF. DNA for the CDR3: TGTGCCAGCAGCTTAGACGGGGATACAGATACGCAGTATTTT.

The genes are TRBV28 and TRBJ2-1; the D gene could be TRBD1 or TRBD2 (5 bases each). The CDR3 is made up of 15 amino acids. The germline V gene encodes CDR1 MDHEN and CDR2 SYDVKM. The V gene lost 4 bases and the J gene lost 4 bases, with 14 bases spanning the gap. The CDR3 nucleotides are TGTGCCAGCAGTTCCGGGGCAGGTCTATACAATGAGCAGTTCTTC. Translating gives CASSSGAGLYNEQFF.